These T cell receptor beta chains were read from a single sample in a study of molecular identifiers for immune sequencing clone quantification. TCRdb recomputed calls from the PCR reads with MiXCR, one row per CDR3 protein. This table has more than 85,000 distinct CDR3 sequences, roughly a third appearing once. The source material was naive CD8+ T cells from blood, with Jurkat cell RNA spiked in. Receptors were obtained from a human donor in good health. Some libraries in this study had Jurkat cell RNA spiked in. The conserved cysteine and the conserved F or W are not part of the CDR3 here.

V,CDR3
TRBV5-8,ASSLVYDSSYNEQF
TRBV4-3,ASSLGQEPPVYGYT
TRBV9,ASSVGLGSYEQY
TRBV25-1,ASSDGGGQPQH
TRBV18,ASSPNPPDRAFVRAGELF
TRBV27,ASSLNPSQPQH
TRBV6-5,ASSYTANEQF
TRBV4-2,ASSYGTSGSGYYEQY
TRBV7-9,ASSQTGLNTEAF
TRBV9,ASSLAEGVCEQY
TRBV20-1,SARDGLQPQH
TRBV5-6,ASSLYAGASNQPQH
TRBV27,ASSLLGDTQY
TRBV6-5,VSSAQGSEAF
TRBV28,ASSWGNQETQY
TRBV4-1,ASSQTSRTRYEQY
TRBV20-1,SARGDSGSYNEQF
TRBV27,ASSLLSGSPDTQY
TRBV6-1,ASISWGGDTEAL
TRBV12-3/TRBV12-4,ASSTPVAGIKETQY
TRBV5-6,ASSLGALAEAF
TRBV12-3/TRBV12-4,ASSIQENPPQH
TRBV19,AEERAGTDTQY
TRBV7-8,ASSPGLAGVSYNEQF
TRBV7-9,ASSPGTSGRGETQY
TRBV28,ASSLGRTLSGGDQETQY
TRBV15,ATSRDPGLATDTQY
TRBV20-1,SATNASTDTLY
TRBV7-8,ASSLDRSYEQY
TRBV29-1,SVLGRVGYGYT
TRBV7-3,ASSPTGAQETQY
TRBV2,ASNQGNYNEQF
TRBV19,ASSTDRGAVETQY
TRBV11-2,ASSGGAPSYNEQF
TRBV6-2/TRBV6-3,ASSHPGRTYEQY
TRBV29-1,SAKEVTSSSEQY
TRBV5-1,ASSLISGADGQY
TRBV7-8,ASSLGQPIYNEQF
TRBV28,ASSHNRLAGGVGNEQF
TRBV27,ASRLADSDTQY
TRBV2,ASSAPYEQY
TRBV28,ASSLPRPIKGETQY
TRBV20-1,SARSFFRRSETGELF
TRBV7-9,ASSLRVHEQY
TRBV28,ASSLSSRQLRGPQY
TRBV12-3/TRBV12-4,ASRGEAAYEQY
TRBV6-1,ANSDTGLSNQPQH
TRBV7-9,ASTGLAARSPDTLY
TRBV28,ASSSRLAGSTDTQY
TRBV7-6,ASSSTGEPQETQY